This TCR beta chain originates from a study of shared clonotypes between healthy human individuals. Overall study findings and caveats: Generation of non-shared clonotypes was less probable than generation of clonotypes shared by all four donors. Researchers found naive subsets generally carried larger estimated richness than memory subsets. Clonotype sharing levels among donors were expected to vary with sequencing depth.

Measured with immunoSEQ multiplex PCR; TCRdb has only the in-frame clones, and not every one. The table lists about 800,000 clones, just over 95% of them singletons, with about 0.25% in the top ten. The CDR3 is 15 residues long. Looked up from germline, CDR1 is MDHEN and CDR2 is SYDVKM. V lost 7 bases, J lost 5 bases, and 10 bases stayed unmatched. CD45RO-negative CD8 cells positively selected for CCR7 made up the naive population, which excluded terminally differentiated effector memory CD45RA+ cells. A note on this clone: The antigen is unknown.

The chain recombines TRBV28 with TRBJ2-1; 8 bases are shared with TRBD2. The clonotype was recovered from a man aged 30 to 45 in good health. The sample comprised naive CD8+ T cells sorted from blood. Here the CDR3 reads CASTAESGSDNEQFF. The CDR3 DNA sequence: TGTGCCAGCACTGCAGAAAGCGGGAGTGACAATGAGCAGTTCTTC.